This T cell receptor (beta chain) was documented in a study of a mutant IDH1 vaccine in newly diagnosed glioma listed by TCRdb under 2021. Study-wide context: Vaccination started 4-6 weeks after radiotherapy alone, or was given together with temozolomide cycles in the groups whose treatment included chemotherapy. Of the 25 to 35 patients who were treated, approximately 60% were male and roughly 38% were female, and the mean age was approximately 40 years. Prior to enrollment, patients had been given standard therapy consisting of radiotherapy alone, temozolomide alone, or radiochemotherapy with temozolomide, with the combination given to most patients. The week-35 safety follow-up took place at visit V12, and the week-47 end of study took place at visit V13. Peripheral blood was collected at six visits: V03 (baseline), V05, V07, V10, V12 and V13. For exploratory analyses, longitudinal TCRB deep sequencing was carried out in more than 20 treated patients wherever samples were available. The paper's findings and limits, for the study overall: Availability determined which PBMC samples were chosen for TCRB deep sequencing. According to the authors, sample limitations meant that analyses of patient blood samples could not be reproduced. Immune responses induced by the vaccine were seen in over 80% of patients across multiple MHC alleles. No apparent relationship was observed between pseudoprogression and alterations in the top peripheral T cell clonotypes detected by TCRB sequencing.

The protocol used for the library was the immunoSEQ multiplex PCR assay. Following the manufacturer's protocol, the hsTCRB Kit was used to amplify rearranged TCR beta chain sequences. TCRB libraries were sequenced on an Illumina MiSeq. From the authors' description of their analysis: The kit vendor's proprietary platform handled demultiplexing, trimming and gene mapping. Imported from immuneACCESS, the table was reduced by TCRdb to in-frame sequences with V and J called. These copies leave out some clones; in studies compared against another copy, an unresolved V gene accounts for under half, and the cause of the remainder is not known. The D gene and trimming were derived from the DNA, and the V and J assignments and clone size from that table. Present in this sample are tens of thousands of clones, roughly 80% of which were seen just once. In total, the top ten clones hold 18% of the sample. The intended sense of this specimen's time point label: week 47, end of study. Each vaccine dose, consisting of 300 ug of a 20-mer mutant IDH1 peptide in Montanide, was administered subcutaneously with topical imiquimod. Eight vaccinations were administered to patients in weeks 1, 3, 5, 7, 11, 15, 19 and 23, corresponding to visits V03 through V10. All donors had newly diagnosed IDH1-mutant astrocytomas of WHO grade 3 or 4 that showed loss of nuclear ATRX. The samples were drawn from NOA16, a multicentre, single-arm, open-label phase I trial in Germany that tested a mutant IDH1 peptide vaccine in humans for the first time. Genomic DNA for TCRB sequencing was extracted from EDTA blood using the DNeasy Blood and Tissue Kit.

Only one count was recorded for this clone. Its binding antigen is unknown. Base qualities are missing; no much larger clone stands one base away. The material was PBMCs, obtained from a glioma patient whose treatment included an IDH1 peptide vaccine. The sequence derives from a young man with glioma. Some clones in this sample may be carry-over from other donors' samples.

The CDR3: CASSLWFSRQGDRGYTF. Read as DNA, the sequence is TGTGCCAGCAGCTTGTGGTTCTCGAGACAGGGGGATCGGGGCTACACCTTC. This sequence uses TRBV5-6 and TRBJ1-2; 9 bases in the middle match TRBD1. The germline V and J ends show losses of 1 base and 8 bases respectively, and no gene match explains 15 bases of the junction. CDR1 and CDR2, looked up from the germline V gene, are SGHDT and YYEEEE. Counted from cysteine to phenylalanine, this CDR3 has 17 amino acids. The retained sequence is limited to the CDR3, 51 bases, with the frame set at the first base.